The next 7 T cell receptor beta chains were all read from a single sample in a study of PD-L1 blockade in urothelial cancer. Assay used: immunoSEQ multiplex PCR; TCRdb lists only in-frame clones, some missing. The table shows tens of thousands of clones, with approximately 80% occurring only once. The specimen comprised PBMCs, sampled around atezolizumab (anti-PD-L1) treatment. The receptors were gathered from a man between 70 and 80 years old with urothelial cancer.

The chain joins TRBV19 to TRBJ2-2, with D possibly matching TRBD1 (6 bases). Trimming shortened V by 3 bases and J by 6 bases, and 17 bases separated the two germline ends. Looked up from germline, CDR1 is LNHDA and CDR2 is SQIVND (reference sequence). CDR3 length: 16 residues. The CDR3 DNA is TGTGCCAGTAGTATCAGGGCAATGGGGGCCCCCGGGGAGCTGTTTTTT. Translated: CASSIRAMGAPGELFF.

The chain has TRBV5-4 and TRBJ2-5, with no clear D. The V and J ends lost 2 bases and 4 bases respectively, with 9 bases between them. CDR1 is SGHNT, CDR2 YYREEE, per germline (reference sequence). The CDR3 totals 13 residues. The CDR3 nucleotides read TGTGCCAGCAGCTTAGAGCCCCCAGAGACCCAGTACTTC. Translating it yields CASSLEPPETQYF.

The chain has TRBV5-1 and TRBJ2-1; 11 nucleotides line up with TRBD2. The V gene's germline CDR1 is SGHRS and CDR2 YFSETQ. The CDR3 length is 13 residues. Trimming at V came to 8 bases and at J to 9 bases, leaving 7 bases not matched to a gene. CDR3 region: CASTSGSQSEQFF. In DNA form, the CDR3 reads TGCGCCAGTACTAGCGGGAGTCAGAGTGAGCAGTTCTTC.

The V and J genes are TRBV9 and TRBJ2-1, with 8 nucleotides matching TRBD1. The germline CDR1 and CDR2 sequences are SGDLS and YYNGEE. This CDR3 is built from 16 residues. V was pared by 3 bases and J by 5 bases, with 10 bases of the junction left unmatched. The CDR3 coding sequence is TGTGCCAGCAGCGCCCGCGGGACAGGTGCCAACAATGAGCAGTTCTTC. Amino acids: CASSARGTGANNEQFF.

The genes are TRBV19 and TRBJ2-1; 7 nucleotides line up with TRBD1. Trimming removed 5 bases from V and 7 bases from J; junction bases left unmatched: 14. From germline, CDR1 is LNHDA and CDR2 SQIVND (reference sequence). This CDR3 region has 16 residues. The CDR3 DNA reads TGTGCCAGTAGTGTATATCTAGGGACAGCAGTAAATGAGCAGTTCTTC. Translated, it gives CASSVYLGTAVNEQFF.

The V call is TRBV5-1, the J call TRBJ1-1; 10 bases fit TRBD1. This CDR3 spans 16 amino acids. V was pared by 4 bases and J by 1 base, with 7 bases of the junction left unmatched. Germline V gene lookup returns CDR1 SGHRS and CDR2 YFSETQ. The CDR3 protein is CASSTDRGLGNTEAFF. DNA for the CDR3: TGCGCCAGCAGCACCGACAGGGGGCTCGGGAACACTGAAGCTTTCTTT. Supplemented by reference TRBV5-1 and TRBJ1-1, the full variable domain reads KAGVTQTPRYLIKTRGQQVTLSCSPISGHRSVSWYQQTPGQGLQFLFEYFSETQRNKGNFPGRFSGRQFSNSRSEMNVSTLELGDSALYLCASSTDRGLGNTEAFFGQGTRLTVV.

The rearrangement uses TRBV28 and TRBJ2-5, with TRBD1 as a possible D gene (6 bases). Germline-derived CDR1 and CDR2 are MDHEN and SYDVKM. The V end lost 1 base, the J end lost 2 bases, and 8 bases lay between the germline ends. The CDR3 loop spans 14 amino acids. The CDR3 reads CASSLYRAQETQYF. The CDR3 DNA sequence: TGTGCCAGCAGTTTATACAGGGCTCAAGAGACCCAGTACTTC.